The 20 T cell receptor beta chains reported below all come from one sample, sequenced in a study of blood T cell repertoires in COVID-19. Assay used: immunoSEQ multiplex PCR; TCRdb lists only in-frame clones, some missing. The table has 150,000 to 200,000 clones, around 79% seen once. Material: peripheral blood. These receptor sequences come from a woman between 35 and 50 years old with COVID-19, enrolled during active disease.

V and J are TRBV27 and TRBJ1-5; the D is unclear. V lost 3 bases and J lost 0, with 12 bases in between. Germline V gives CDR1 MNHEY, CDR2 SMNVEV (reference sequence). The CDR3 has 16 amino acids. The CDR3 DNA is TGTGCCAGCAGTTTGTTCGGAGTTAGTAGCAATCAGCCCCAGCATTTT. Protein: CASSLFGVSSNQPQHF.

J is TRBJ1-2 and V is TRBV9; 11 positions match TRBD1. The CDR3 is 18 amino acids. Per germline, CDR1 SGDLS and CDR2 YYNGEE. V shed 3 bases and J 4 bases; nucleotides not matched to a gene: 14. CDR3 DNA: TGTGCCAGCAGCGGGAGTGCCGGGACAGGGGGAGTTGGCTATGGCTACACCTTC. Residues: CASSGSAGTGGVGYGYTF.

This clone was recorded a few times. The chain links TRBV20-1 to TRBJ1-2, with D possibly being TRBD1 (6 bases). CDR1 and CDR2 (germline): DFQATT, SNEGSKA (reference sequence). The CDR3 totals 14 residues. V gave up 3 bases and J gave up 4 bases, with 15 bases separating them. The CDR3 DNA reads as TGCAGTGCTAGTATCCCAGACAGGATCTATGGCTACACCTTC. Amino acid sequence: CSASIPDRIYGYTF.

The chain uses TRBV2 and TRBJ1-6; 9 nucleotides align to TRBD1. Germline values: CDR1 SNHLY, CDR2 FYNNEI. CDR3 size: 13 residues. The V and J ends lost 6 bases and 9 bases, in that order; junction bases with no gene match: 3. The CDR3 spells CASRGQGGSPLHF. CDR3 sequence (DNA): TGTGCCAGCAGGGGACAGGGAGGTTCACCCCTCCACTTT. Looking up the rest from reference TRBV2 and TRBJ1-6 gives the full variable domain: EPEVTQTPSHQVTQMGQEVILRCVPISNHLYFYWYRQILGQKVEFLVSFYNNEISEKSEIFDDQFSVERPDGSNFTLKIRSTKLEDSAMYFCASRGQGGSPLHFGNGTRLTVT.

The gene calls are TRBV5-1 and TRBJ1-2; D remains ambiguous. Looked up from germline, CDR1 is SGHRS and CDR2 is YFSETQ. V lost 3 bases, J lost 4 bases, and 19 bases lay in between. This CDR3 is built from 16 residues. The CDR3: CASSSSSGRPSYGYTF. The CDR3 nucleotides are TGCGCCAGCAGCTCCTCCTCCGGGAGACCCAGCTATGGCTACACCTTC. The variable domain in full, with the rest retrieved from reference TRBV5-1 and TRBJ1-2, is KAGVTQTPRYLIKTRGQQVTLSCSPISGHRSVSWYQQTPGQGLQFLFEYFSETQRNKGNFPGRFSGRQFSNSRSEMNVSTLELGDSALYLCASSSSSGRPSYGYTFGSGTRLTVV.

The chain is built from TRBV10-3 and TRBJ1-6; TRBD1 agrees at 11 bases. The CDR3 is 16 residues long. Germline-derived CDR1 and CDR2 are ENHRY and SYGVKD. The J segment lost 9 bases and the V segment lost 3 bases, leaving 7 bases of the junction unmatched. In DNA, the CDR3 is TGTGCCATCAGTGATAGTAGGACAGGGGGCGCTTCACCCCTCCACTTT. It yields the protein CAISDSRTGGASPLHF.

The chain links TRBV6-5 to TRBJ1-2, with TRBD1 identical over 10 bases. The CDR3 sequence is 14 residues long. Trimming removed 10 bases from V and 6 bases from J; junction bases left unmatched: 11. In germline, CDR1 is MNHEY, CDR2 SVGAGI. CDR3 amino acids: CATKLDRGLNGYTF. DNA of the CDR3: TGTGCCACCAAGCTTGACAGGGGGCTGAATGGCTACACCTTC.

The chain has TRBV2 and TRBJ1-1, with D possibly TRBD1 on 5 matching bases. V lost 2 bases and J lost 4, with 14 bases in between. Germline V gene data show CDR1 as SNHLY and CDR2 as FYNNEI. The CDR3 sequence is 15 residues long. The CDR3 DNA is TGTGCCAGCAGTGAAAATCTGGGCGGGGGCACTGAAGCTTTCTTT. It encodes CASSENLGGGTEAFF.

This chain links TRBV11-3 with TRBJ1-6, with no clear D. The CDR3 loop spans 13 amino acids. CDR1 and CDR2 from the germline V gene are SGHNT and YENEEA. V lost 10 bases and J lost 7, with 14 bases in between. CDR3 nucleotide sequence: TGTGCCATCAGAGATCCGCTAAATTCACCCCTCCACTTT. It encodes CAIRDPLNSPLHF. The full variable domain, with the rest looked up from reference TRBV11-3 and TRBJ1-6, is EAGVVQSPRYKIIEKKQPVAFWCNPISGHNTLYWYLQNLGQGPELLIRYENEEAVDDSQLPKDRFSAERLKGVDSTLKIQPAELGDSAVYLCAIRDPLNSPLHFGNGTRLTVT.

J is TRBJ2-7 and V is TRBV2; tentatively, D is TRBD1 (9 bases). Trimming shortened V by 2 bases and J by 5 bases, and 16 bases separated the two germline ends. Per germline, CDR1 SNHLY and CDR2 FYNNEI. The CDR3 is 15 residues long. The CDR3 DNA reads as TGTGCCAGCAGTGAAATAGCGGGACAGGGCCACGAGCAGTACTTC. The encoded protein is CASSEIAGQGHEQYF.

The chain links TRBV19 to TRBJ2-1; TRBD1 agrees at 7 bases. There are 12 residues in the CDR3. The ends lost 10 bases at V and 6 bases at J; junction bases unmatched: 6. Per germline, CDR1 LNHDA and CDR2 SQIVND (reference sequence). The CDR3 DNA follows: TGTGCCACCCATTACAGGGGCAATGAGCAGTTCTTC. The encoded protein is CATHYRGNEQFF.

The chain combines TRBV5-5 with TRBJ2-7; 9 bases fit TRBD1. CDR3 length: 19 residues. The V gene end was trimmed by 2 bases and the J gene end by 0 bases; junction bases not matched to a gene: 15. Germline loops: CDR1 SGHKS, CDR2 YYEKEE (reference sequence). CDR3 sequence reads: CASSLRDRVRSRTSYEQYF. CDR3 coding DNA: TGTGCCAGCAGCTTACGGGACAGGGTGCGCTCTAGGACCTCCTACGAGCAGTACTTC.

Only one count was recorded for this clone. This sequence joins TRBV6-5 and TRBJ2-3; D call uncertain. With 6 bases removed from V and 4 bases from J, the gap between germline ends came to 8 bases. The CDR3 extends over 12 amino acids. Germline assignment: CDR1 MNHEY and CDR2 SVGAGI. The CDR3 loop reads CASRSFADTQYF. CDR3 in DNA: TGTGCCAGCAGGTCGTTTGCAGATACGCAGTATTTT.

The chain joins TRBV9 to TRBJ2-1, with D hard to call. Germline-derived CDR1 and CDR2 are SGDLS and YYNGEE. V was cut by 3 bases and J by 3 bases, with 16 bases left in between. The length of the CDR3 is 16 residues. DNA for the CDR3: TGTGCCAGCAGCGCCTCCCTTAACCCAGGCTACAATGAGCAGTTCTTC. As protein: CASSASLNPGYNEQFF.

In its sample, this clone was seen a few times. The rearrangement joins TRBV5-1 to TRBJ2-2, with D possibly matching TRBD2 (5 bases). The V end lost 7 bases, the J end lost 5 bases, and 18 bases lay between the germline ends. The CDR3 is 15 residues long. Germline V gene lookup returns CDR1 SGHRS and CDR2 YFSETQ. The CDR3 sequence: CASREQPTGTGELFF. CDR3 DNA: TGCGCCAGCCGGGAACAGCCGACCGGAACCGGGGAGCTGTTTTTT. The variable domain in full, with the rest retrieved from reference TRBV5-1 and TRBJ2-2, is KAGVTQTPRYLIKTRGQQVTLSCSPISGHRSVSWYQQTPGQGLQFLFEYFSETQRNKGNFPGRFSGRQFSNSRSEMNVSTLELGDSALYLCASREQPTGTGELFFGEGSRLTVL.

J is TRBJ2-3 and V is TRBV4-1, with D perhaps matching TRBD2 (6 bases). CDR3 length: 15 amino acids. With 7 bases removed from V and 6 bases from J, the gap between germline ends came to 20 bases. The germline gives CDR1 MGHRA, CDR2 YSYEKL. The CDR3 nucleotides read TGCGCCAGCAAAATGGGAGGATACGTCGGCGATACGCAGTATTTT. This encodes CASKMGGYVGDTQYF.

V and J are TRBV6-5 and TRBJ1-1; D is unresolved. V shed 8 bases and J shed 3 bases, with 10 bases lying between them. Germline lookup yields CDR1 MNHEY and CDR2 SVGAGI. This CDR3 is built from 12 residues. The CDR3 here is CASHQTDTEAFF. CDR3 sequence (DNA): TGTGCCAGCCACCAAACGGACACTGAAGCTTTCTTT.

This clone was seen a handful of times. The V and J genes are TRBV4-2 and TRBJ2-3; 12 bases fit TRBD2. Germline-derived CDR1 and CDR2 are LGHNA and YNFKEQ. V gave up 4 bases and J gave up 4 bases; unmatched junction bases: 9. This CDR3 region has 17 residues. For the CDR3, the DNA is TGTGCCAGCAGCCCCCTAAGGACTAGCGGGGACTCAGATACGCAGTATTTT. Translating it yields CASSPLRTSGDSDTQYF.

The rearrangement links TRBV10-3 to TRBJ1-3; D is unclear. The germline V and J ends were trimmed by 9 bases and 2 bases, with 20 bases remaining between them. The CDR3 contains 16 residues. Germline CDR1 reads ENHRY; CDR2 reads SYGVKD. The CDR3 DNA follows: TGTGCCATTTCGCTACCGTCCAAGAGCACTGGAAACACCATATATTTT. It encodes CAISLPSKSTGNTIYF.

The V call is TRBV20-1, the J call TRBJ2-2; D remains unclear. Trimming took off 3 bases at V and 0 bases at J, with 8 bases between the two ends. From germline, CDR1 is DFQATT and CDR2 SNEGSKA (reference sequence). The CDR3 runs to 14 residues. In nucleotides, the CDR3 is TGCAGTGCTAGTCGTCGAGCGAACACCGGGGAGCTGTTTTTT. Translated, it gives CSASRRANTGELFF.